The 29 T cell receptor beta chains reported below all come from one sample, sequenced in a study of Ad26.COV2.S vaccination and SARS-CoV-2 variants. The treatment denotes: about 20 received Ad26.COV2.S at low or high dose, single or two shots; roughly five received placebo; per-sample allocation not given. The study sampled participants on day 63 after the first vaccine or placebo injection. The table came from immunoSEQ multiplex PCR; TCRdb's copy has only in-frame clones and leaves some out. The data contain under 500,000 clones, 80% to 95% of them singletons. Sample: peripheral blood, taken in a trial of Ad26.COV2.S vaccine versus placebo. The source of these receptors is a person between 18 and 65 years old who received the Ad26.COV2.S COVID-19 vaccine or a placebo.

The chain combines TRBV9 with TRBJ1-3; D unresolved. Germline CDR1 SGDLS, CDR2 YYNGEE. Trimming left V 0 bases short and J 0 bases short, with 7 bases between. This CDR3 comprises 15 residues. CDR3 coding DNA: TGTGCCAGCAGCGTAGGGGATCTCTCTGGAAACACCATATATTTT. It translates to CASSVGDLSGNTIYF.

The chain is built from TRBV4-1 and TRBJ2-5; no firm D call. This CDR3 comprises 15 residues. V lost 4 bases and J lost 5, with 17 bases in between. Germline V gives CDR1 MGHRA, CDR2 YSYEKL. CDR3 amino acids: CASSRIFTPIETQYF. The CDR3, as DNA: TGCGCCAGCAGCCGTATATTTACCCCCATCGAGACCCAGTACTTC.

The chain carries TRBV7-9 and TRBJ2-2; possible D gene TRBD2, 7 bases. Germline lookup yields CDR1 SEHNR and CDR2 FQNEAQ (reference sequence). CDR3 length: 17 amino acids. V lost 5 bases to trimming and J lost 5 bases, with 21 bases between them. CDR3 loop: CASSILGGGYLTGELFF. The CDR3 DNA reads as TGTGCCAGCAGCATCCTAGGCGGGGGCTACTTGACCGGGGAGCTGTTTTTT.

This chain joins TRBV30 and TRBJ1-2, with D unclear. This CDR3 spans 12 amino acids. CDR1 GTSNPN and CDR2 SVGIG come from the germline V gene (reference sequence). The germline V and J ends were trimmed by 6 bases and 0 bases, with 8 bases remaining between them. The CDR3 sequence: CACLRANYGYTF. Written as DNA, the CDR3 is TGTGCCTGCCTCAGAGCTAACTATGGCTACACCTTC. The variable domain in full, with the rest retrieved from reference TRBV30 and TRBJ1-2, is SQTIHQWPATLVQPVGSPLSLECTVEGTSNPNLYWYRQAAGRGLQLLFYSVGIGQISSEVPQNLSASRPQDRQFILSSKKLLLSDSGFYLCACLRANYGYTFGSGTRLTVV.

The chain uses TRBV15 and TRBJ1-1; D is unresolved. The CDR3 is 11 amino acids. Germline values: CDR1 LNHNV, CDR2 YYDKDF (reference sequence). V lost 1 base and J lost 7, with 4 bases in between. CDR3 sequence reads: CATSRGLEAFF. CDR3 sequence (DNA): TGTGCCACCAGCAGAGGGCTTGAAGCTTTCTTT.

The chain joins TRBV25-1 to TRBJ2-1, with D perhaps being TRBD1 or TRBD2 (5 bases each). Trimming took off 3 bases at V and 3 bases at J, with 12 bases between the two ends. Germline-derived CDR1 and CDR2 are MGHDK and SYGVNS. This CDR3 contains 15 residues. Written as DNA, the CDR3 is TGTGCCAGCAGTGACTCGGGACGGTTCTACAATGAGCAGTTCTTC. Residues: CASSDSGRFYNEQFF.

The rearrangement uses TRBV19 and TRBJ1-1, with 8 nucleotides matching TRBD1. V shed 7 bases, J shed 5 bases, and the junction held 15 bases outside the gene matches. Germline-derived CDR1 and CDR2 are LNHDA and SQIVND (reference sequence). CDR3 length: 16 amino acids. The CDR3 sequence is CASNPPGTGKRTEAFF. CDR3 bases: TGTGCCAGTAACCCTCCCGGGACAGGAAAAAGGACTGAAGCTTTCTTT.

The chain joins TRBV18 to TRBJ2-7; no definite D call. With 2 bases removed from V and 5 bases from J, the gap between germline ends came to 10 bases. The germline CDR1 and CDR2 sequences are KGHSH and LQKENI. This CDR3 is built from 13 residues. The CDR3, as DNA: TGTGCCAGCTCACCATTACCTATCCACGAGCAGTACTTC. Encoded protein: CASSPLPIHEQYF.

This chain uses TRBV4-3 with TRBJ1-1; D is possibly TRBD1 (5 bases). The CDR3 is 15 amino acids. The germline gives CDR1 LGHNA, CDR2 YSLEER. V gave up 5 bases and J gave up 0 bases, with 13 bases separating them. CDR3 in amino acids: CASSEAGTLNTEAFF. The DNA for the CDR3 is TGCGCCAGCAGCGAAGCGGGGACGTTGAACACTGAAGCTTTCTTT.

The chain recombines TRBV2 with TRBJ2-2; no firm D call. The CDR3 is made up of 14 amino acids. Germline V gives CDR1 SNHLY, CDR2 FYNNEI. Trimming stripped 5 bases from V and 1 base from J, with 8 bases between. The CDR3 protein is CASSLDLNTGELFF. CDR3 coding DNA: TGTGCCAGCAGTCTAGACCTGAACACCGGGGAGCTGTTTTTT.

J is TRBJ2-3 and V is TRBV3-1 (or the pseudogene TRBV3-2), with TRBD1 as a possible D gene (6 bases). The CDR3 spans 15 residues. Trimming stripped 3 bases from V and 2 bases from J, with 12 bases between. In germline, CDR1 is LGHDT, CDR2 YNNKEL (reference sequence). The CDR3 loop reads CASSQKTGFTDTQYF. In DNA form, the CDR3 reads TGTGCCAGCAGCCAGAAGACAGGTTTCACAGATACGCAGTATTTT.

The CDR3 DNA follows: TGTGCCAGCCCAGGGGGCGTCCTACGGGGTGAGCAGTTCTTC. Amino acid sequence: CASPGGVLRGEQFF. J is TRBJ2-1 and V is TRBV10-3; 8 bases agree with TRBD1. Trimming took 10 bases from V and 9 from J; bases not matched to a gene: 14. CDR3 length: 14 residues. CDR1 ENHRY and CDR2 SYGVKD come from the germline V gene.

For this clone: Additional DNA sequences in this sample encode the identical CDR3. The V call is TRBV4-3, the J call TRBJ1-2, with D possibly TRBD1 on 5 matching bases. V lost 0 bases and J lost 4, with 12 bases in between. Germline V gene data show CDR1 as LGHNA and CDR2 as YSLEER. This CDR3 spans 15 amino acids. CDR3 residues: CASSQDSAGSYGYTF. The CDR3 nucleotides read TGCGCCAGCAGCCAAGATTCTGCAGGGAGCTATGGCTACACCTTC.

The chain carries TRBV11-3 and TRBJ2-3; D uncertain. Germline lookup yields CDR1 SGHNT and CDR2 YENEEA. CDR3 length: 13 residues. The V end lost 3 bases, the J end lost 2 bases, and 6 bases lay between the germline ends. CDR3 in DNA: TGTGCCAGCAGCTTGGGTTACACAGATACGCAGTATTTT. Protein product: CASSLGYTDTQYF.

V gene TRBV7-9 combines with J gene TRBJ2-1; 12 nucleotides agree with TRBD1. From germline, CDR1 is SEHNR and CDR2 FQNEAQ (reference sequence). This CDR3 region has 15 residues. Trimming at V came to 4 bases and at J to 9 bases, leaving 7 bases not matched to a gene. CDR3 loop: CASSWTGQGALEQFF. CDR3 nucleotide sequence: TGTGCCAGCAGCTGGACGGGACAGGGGGCGCTTGAGCAGTTCTTC.

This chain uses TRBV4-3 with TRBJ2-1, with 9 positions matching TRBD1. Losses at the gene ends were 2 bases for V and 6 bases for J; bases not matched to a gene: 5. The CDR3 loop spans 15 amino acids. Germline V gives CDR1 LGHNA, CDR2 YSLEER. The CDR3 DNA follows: TGCGCCAGCAGCCAACACGGGACAGGGCTCAATGAGCAGTTCTTC. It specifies CASSQHGTGLNEQFF.

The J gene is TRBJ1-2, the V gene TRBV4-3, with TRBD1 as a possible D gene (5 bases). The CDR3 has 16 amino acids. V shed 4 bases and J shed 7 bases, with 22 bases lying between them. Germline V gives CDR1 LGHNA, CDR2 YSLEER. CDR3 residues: CASSPEGTKKAGGYTF. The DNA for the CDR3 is TGCGCCAGCAGCCCAGAAGGGACCAAAAAAGCTGGTGGCTACACCTTC.

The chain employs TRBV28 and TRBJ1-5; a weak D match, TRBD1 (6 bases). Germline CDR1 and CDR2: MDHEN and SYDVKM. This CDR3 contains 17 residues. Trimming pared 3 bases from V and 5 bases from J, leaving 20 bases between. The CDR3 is CASSFRQEVGKDQPQHF. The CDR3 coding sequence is TGTGCCAGCAGTTTTCGACAGGAGGTGGGGAAAGATCAGCCCCAGCATTTT.

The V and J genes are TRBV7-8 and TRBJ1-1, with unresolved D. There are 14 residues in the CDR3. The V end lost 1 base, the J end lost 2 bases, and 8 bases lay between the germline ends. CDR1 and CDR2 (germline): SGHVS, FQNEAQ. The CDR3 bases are TGTGCCAGCAGCTTAGTATCGGGAAACACTGAAGCTTTCTTT. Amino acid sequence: CASSLVSGNTEAFF.

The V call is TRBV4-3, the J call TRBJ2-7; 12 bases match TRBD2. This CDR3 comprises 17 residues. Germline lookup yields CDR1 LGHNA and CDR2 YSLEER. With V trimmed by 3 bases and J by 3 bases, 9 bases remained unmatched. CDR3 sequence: CASSQASGGALSYEQYF. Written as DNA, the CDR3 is TGCGCCAGCAGCCAGGCTAGCGGGGGGGCCTTAAGCTACGAGCAGTACTTC.

In DNA, the CDR3 is TGTGCCAGCAGCTTAGAACAGGGGCAAAGAACTGAAGCTTTCTTT. Its translation is CASSLEQGQRTEAFF. V is TRBV7-8 and J is TRBJ1-1; 7 nucleotides agree with TRBD1. This CDR3 is 15 amino acids long. From germline, CDR1 is SGHVS and CDR2 FQNEAQ. V was clipped by 1 base and J by 5 bases; unmatched bases: 7.

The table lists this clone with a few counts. CDR3 sequence reads: CASSLPGPGELFF. The CDR3 DNA follows: TGTGCCAGCAGCTTACCAGGGCCCGGGGAGCTGTTTTTT. The rearrangement joins TRBV7-2 to TRBJ2-2; tentatively, D is TRBD1 (5 bases). Germline assignment: CDR1 SGHTA and CDR2 FQGNSA. This CDR3 contains 13 residues. Between the trimmed V and J ends, which lost 2 bases and 6 bases, there was a span of 7 bases.

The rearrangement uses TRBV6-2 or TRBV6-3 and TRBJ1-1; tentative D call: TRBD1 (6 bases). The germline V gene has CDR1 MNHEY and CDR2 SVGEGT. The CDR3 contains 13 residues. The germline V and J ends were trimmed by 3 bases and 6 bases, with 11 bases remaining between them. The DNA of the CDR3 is TGTGCCAGCAGTTATGAACAGGGCGCTGAAGCTTTCTTT. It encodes CASSYEQGAEAFF.

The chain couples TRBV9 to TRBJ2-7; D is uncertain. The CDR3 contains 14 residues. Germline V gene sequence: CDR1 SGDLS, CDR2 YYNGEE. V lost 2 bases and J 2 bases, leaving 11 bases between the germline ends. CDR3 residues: CASSVGADPYEQYF. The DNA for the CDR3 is TGTGCCAGCAGCGTTGGTGCCGACCCCTACGAGCAGTACTTC.

CDR3 in DNA: TGCGCCAGCAGCTCGGGACTAGCGGGGCTACAAGGGGCCCAGTACTTC. Amino acid sequence: CASSSGLAGLQGAQYF. This chain connects TRBV5-1 to TRBJ2-5, with 13 bases that match TRBD2. This CDR3 has 16 amino acids. Trimming took 3 bases from V and 9 from J; bases not matched to a gene: 11. CDR1 and CDR2 (germline): SGHRS, YFSETQ.

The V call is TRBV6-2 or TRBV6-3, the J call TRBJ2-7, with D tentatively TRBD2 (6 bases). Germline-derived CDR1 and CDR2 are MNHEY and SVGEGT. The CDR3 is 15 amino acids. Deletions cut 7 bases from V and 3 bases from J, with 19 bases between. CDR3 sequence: CASTPRGTGDYEQYF. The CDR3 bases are TGTGCCAGCACCCCGCGCGGGACTGGGGACTACGAGCAGTACTTC.

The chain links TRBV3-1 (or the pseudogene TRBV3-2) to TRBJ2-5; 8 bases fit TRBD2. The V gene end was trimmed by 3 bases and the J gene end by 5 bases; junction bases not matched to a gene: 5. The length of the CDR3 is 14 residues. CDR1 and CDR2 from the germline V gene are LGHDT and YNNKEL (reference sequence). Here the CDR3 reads CASSHLAGSETQYF. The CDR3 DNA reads TGTGCCAGCAGCCACTTAGCGGGGAGTGAGACCCAGTACTTC.

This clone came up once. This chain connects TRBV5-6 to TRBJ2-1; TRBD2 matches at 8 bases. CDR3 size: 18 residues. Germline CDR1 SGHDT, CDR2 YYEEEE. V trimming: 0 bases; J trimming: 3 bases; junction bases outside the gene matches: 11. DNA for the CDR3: TGTGCCAGCAGCTTGGCGCACGGGGGGGCCAGCTTCTACAATGAGCAGTTCTTC. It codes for CASSLAHGGASFYNEQFF.

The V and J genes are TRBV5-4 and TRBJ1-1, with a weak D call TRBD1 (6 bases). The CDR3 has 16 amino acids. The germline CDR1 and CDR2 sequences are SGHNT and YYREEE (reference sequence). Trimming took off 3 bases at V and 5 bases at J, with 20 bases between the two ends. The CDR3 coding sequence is TGTGCCAGCAGCTCACATCCACAGGGTTTTCGGACTGAAGCTTTCTTT. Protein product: CASSSHPQGFRTEAFF.